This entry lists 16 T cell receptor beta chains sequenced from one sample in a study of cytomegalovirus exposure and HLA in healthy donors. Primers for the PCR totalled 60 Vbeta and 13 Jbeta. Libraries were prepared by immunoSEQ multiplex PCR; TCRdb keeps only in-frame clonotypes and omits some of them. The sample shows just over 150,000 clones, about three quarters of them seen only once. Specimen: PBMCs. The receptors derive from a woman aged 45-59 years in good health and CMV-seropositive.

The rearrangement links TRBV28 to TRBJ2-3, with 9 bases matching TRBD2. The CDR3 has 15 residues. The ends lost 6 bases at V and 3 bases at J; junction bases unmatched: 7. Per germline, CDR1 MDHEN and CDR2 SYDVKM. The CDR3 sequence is CASSPGRGGTDTQYF. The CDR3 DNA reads TGTGCCAGCAGCCCGGGGCGGGGGGGGACAGATACGCAGTATTTT. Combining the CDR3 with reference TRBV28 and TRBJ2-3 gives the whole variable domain DVKVTQSSRYLVKRTGEKVFLECVQDMDHENMFWYRQDPGLGLRLIYFSYDVKMKEKGDIPEGYSVSREKKERFSLILESASTNQTSMYLCASSPGRGGTDTQYFGPGTRLTVL.

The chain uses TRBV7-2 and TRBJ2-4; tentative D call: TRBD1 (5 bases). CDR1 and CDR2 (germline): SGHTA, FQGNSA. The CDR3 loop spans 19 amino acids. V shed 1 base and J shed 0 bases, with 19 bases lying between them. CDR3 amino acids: CASSLEGVVAVLAKNIQYF. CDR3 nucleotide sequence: TGTGCCAGCAGCTTAGAAGGGGTAGTGGCAGTACTAGCCAAAAACATTCAGTACTTC.

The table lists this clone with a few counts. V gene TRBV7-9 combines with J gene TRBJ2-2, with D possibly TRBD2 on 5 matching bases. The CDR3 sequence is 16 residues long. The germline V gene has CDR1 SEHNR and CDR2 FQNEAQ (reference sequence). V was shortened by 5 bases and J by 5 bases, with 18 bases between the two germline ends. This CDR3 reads CASSPPRGYRTGELFF. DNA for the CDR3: TGTGCCAGCAGCCCCCCGCGCGGGTATCGAACCGGGGAGCTGTTTTTT.

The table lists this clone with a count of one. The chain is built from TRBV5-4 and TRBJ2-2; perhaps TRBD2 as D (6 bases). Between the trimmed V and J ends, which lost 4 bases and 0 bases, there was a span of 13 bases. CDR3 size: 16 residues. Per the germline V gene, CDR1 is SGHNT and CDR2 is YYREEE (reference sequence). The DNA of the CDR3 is TGTGCCAGCAGCGCCCGTACGGGGGCGAACACCGGGGAGCTGTTTTTT. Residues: CASSARTGANTGELFF.

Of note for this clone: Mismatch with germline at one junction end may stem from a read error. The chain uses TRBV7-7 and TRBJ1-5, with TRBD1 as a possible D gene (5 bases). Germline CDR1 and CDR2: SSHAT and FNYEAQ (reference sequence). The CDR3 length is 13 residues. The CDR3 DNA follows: TGTGCTAGCAGCCAGACAGTTTATCAGCCCCAGCATTTT. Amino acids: CASSQTVYQPQHF.

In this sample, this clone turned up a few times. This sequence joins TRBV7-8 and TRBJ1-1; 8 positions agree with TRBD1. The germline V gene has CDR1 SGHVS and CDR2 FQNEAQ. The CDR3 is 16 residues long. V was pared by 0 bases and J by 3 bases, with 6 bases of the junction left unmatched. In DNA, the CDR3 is TGTGCCAGCAGCTTAGCACTACAGGGGGTCGACACTGAAGCTTTCTTT. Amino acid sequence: CASSLALQGVDTEAFF.

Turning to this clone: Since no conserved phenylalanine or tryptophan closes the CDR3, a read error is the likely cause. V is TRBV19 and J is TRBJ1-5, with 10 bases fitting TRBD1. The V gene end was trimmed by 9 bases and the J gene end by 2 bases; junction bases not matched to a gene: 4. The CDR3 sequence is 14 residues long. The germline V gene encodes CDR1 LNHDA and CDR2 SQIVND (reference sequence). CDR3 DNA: TGTGCCAGCAAGGACAGGGGGGGCAATCAGCCCCAGCATGTT. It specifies CASKDRGGNQPQHV.

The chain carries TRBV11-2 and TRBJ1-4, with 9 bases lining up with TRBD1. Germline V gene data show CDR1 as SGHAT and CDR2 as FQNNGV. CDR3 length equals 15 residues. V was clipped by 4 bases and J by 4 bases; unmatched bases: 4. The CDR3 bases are TGTGCCAGCAGCTCCAGGACAGGGGTTAATGAAAAACTGTTTTTT. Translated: CASSSRTGVNEKLFF.

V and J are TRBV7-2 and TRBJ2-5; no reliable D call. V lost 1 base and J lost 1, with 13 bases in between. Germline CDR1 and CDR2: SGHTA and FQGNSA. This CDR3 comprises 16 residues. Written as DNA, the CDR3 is TGTGCCAGCAGCTTAGTTTTGCGATACCCCCAAGAGACCCAGTACTTC. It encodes CASSLVLRYPQETQYF. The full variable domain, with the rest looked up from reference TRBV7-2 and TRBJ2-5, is GAGVSQSPSNKVTEKGKDVELRCDPISGHTALYWYRQSLGQGLEFLIYFQGNSAPDKSGLPSDRFSAERTGGSVSTLTIQRTQQEDSAVYLCASSLVLRYPQETQYFGPGTRLLVL.

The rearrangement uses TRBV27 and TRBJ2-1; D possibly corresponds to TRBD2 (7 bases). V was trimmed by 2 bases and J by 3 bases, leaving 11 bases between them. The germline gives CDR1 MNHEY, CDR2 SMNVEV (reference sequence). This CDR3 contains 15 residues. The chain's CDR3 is CASSLNGGLYNEQFF. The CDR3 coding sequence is TGTGCCAGCAGTTTAAACGGGGGGCTCTACAATGAGCAGTTCTTC.

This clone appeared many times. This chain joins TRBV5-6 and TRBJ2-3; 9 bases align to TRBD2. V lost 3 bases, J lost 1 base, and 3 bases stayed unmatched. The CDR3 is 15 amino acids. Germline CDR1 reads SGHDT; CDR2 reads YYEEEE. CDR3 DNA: TGTGCCAGCAGCTCGGGACTAGCTGGCACAGATACGCAGTATTTT. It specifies CASSSGLAGTDTQYF. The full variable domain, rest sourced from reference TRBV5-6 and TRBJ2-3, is DAGVTQSPTHLIKTRGQQVTLRCSPKSGHDTVSWYQQALGQGPQFIFQYYEEEERQRGNFPDRFSGHQFPNYSSELNVNALLLGDSALYLCASSSGLAGTDTQYFGPGTRLTVL.

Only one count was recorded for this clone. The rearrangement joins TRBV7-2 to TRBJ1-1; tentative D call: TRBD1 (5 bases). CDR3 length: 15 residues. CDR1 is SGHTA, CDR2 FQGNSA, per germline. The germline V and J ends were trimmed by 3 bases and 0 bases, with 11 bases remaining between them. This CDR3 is CASSLMTVLNTEAFF. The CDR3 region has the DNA TGTGCCAGCAGCTTGATGACAGTACTGAACACTGAAGCTTTCTTT.

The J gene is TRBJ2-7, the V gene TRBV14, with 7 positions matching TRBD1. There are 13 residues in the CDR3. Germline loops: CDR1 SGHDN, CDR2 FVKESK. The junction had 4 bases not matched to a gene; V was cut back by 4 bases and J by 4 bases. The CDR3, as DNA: TGTGCCAGCAGCCTTCTGACAGGGTACGAGCAGTACTTC. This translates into CASSLLTGYEQYF.

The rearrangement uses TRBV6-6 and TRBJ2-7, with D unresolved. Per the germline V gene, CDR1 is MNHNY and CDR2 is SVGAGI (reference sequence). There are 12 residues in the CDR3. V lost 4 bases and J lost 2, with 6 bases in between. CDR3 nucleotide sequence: TGTGCCAGCAGTTCTTCAGCCTACGAGCAGTACTTC. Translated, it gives CASSSSAYEQYF.

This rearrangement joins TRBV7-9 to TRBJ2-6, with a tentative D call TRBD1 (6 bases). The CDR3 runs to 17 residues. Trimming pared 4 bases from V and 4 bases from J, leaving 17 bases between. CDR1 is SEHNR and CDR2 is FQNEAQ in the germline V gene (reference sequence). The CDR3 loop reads CASSSLAQGTGANVLTF. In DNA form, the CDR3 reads TGTGCCAGCAGCTCCCTGGCCCAGGGGACAGGGGCCAACGTCCTGACTTTC.

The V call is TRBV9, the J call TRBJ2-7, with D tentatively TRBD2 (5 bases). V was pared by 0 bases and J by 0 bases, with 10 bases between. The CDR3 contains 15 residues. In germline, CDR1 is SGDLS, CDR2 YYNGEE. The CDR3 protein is CASSVGGSVSYEQYF. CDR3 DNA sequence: TGTGCCAGCAGCGTAGGAGGGTCCGTCTCCTACGAGCAGTACTTC.